This paragraph covers one TCR beta chain sequence. What it recognizes is unknown. The CDR3 length is 13 residues. V was pared by 5 bases and J by 8 bases, with 5 bases of the junction left unmatched. From germline, CDR1 is MNHNS and CDR2 SASEGT. The data were taken from a study of regulatory T cells in long-lasting Graves disease. Study context: Duration of antithyroid drug therapy among newly diagnosed Graves' patients was under 3 months.

General study points: Patients with persistent Graves' had lower TCR diversity than newly diagnosed patients.

Time point indicated: newly diagnosed GD, antithyroid drugs for less than 3 months. The TCR library was made from RNA that had been extracted from PBMCs in TRIzol. Roughly 9.3 milliliters of peripheral blood were taken and placed in EDTA tubes. Arm-PCR with iRepertoire HTBI primers amplified the CDR3 regions for these TCR beta libraries. MiXCR was run by TCRdb on the multiplex PCR reads, yielding one entry per CDR3 protein. The sample includes around 480,000 distinct CDR3 sequences, roughly 16% of them seen just once. The data also belong to a second study, concerning T cells in Graves' hyperthyroidism and ophthalmopathy. That study reports: Researchers found most expanded thyroid clonotypes above 0.001 in blood as well.

V and J are TRBV6-1 and TRBJ1-5; TRBD1 matches at 8 bases. The sample in question was peripheral blood mononuclear cells (PBMCs), obtained at new diagnosis, from a patient treated with antithyroid drugs. This clonotype was sampled from a woman aged 40-60 years with Graves disease. The DNA of the CDR3 is TGTGCCAGCAGTACCGGGACAGGAAAGCCCCAGCATTTT. Its translation is CASSTGTGKPQHF.